The rows below give T cell receptor beta chains drawn from one sample of a study of tumor-infiltrating lymphocytes in primary liver carcinoma. Using its own MiXCR run on the multiplex PCR reads, TCRdb lists one record per CDR3 protein. The table records approximately 330,000 distinct CDR3 sequences, approximately 64% of them present only once. Source material: peripheral blood. Source of these receptors: a man aged 40-55 years with primary liver carcinoma and hepatitis B virus infection. Both conserved end residues are part of each CDR3. A D gene is named only where the DNA matches it firmly. Only some rows state a clone size, as once, few, many or a class for expanded clones.

-	-	TRBJ2-1	TRBV11-2	CASSILGEQFF	TGTGCCAGCAGCATTTTGGGCGAGCAGTTCTTC
once	TRBD2	TRBJ2-2	TRBV10-3	CAISEISGRTGELFF	TGTGCCATCAGTGAGATTAGCGGGAGGACCGGGGAGCTGTTTTTT
few	-	TRBJ1-2	TRBV28	CASSFWSGRTANYGYTF	TGTGCCAGCAGTTTTTGGTCGGGCCGGACAGCTAACTATGGCTACACCTTC
few	-	TRBJ2-5	TRBV6-1	CASMGGGEWSRQYF	TGTGCCAGCATGGGAGGGGGCGAGTGGAGTCGCCAGTACTTC
-	-	TRBJ2-1	TRBV10-3	CAISESARTIFYNEQFF	TGTGCCATCAGTGAGTCGGCCAGAACAATCTTCTACAATGAGCAGTTCTTC
once	-	TRBJ1-2	TRBV12-3/TRBV12-4	CASSFEGRHGYTF	TGTGCCAGCAGTTTTGAAGGACGCCATGGCTACACCTTC
-	-	TRBJ2-1	TRBV11-2	CAGRSEGQGRDEQFF	TGTGCCGGCAGGTCCGAGGGGCAGGGAAGAGACGAGCAGTTCTTC
many	-	TRBJ2-5	TRBV5-4	CASSLVGGKETQYF	TGTGCCAGCAGCTTGGTCGGGGGTAAAGAGACCCAGTACTTC
many	TRBD1	TRBJ2-7	TRBV6-5	CASSYRDRVDEQYF	TGTGCCAGCAGTTACCGGGACAGGGTCGACGAGCAGTACTTC
-	TRBD1	TRBJ1-3	TRBV6-5	CANSRTGTGGLSGNTIYF	TGTGCCAATAGTCGCACCGGGACAGGGGGCCTCTCTGGAAACACCATATATTTT
few	TRBD1	TRBJ1-2	TRBV6-1	CASADRVNYGYTF	TGTGCCAGCGCTGACAGGGTTAACTATGGCTACACCTTC
medium-sized	TRBD1	TRBJ2-2	TRBV11-1	CASSFTGVTGELFF	TGTGCCAGCAGCTTTACAGGGGTTACCGGGGAGCTGTTTTTT
-	-	TRBJ1-1	TRBV6-2/TRBV6-3	CASSPNLGANIEAFF	TGTGCCAGCAGCCCCAACCTCGGAGCGAACATTGAAGCTTTCTTT
-	-	TRBJ2-7	TRBV28	CASSSFTYEQYF	TGTGCCAGCAGTTCCTTTACCTACGAGCAGTACTTC
many	-	TRBJ2-5	TRBV6-5	CASSYSTPGTLQETQYF	TGTGCCAGCAGTTACTCCACCCCCGGGACTCTACAAGAGACCCAGTACTTC
-	-	TRBJ1-1	TRBV10-3	CAITLGPGYAEAFF	TGTGCCATCACCCTGGGACCAGGCTACGCTGAAGCTTTCTTT
-	-	TRBJ2-3	TRBV6-1	CASSEPGEADAQYF	TGTGCCAGCAGTGAACCCGGGGAAGCAGATGCGCAGTATTTT
-	-	TRBJ2-7	TRBV11-1	CASSFRGVRYQQYF	TGCGCCAGCAGCTTCAGAGGGGTGCGGTACCAGCAGTACTTC
once	-	TRBJ1-1	TRBV11-2	CVSSFSGQGTIQTFF	TGTGTCAGCAGCTTTAGTGGGCAGGGGACGATCCAAACTTTCTTT
-	TRBD2	TRBJ2-7	TRBV5-4	CAISFGTSGTSYEQYF	TGTGCTATCAGCTTCGGGACTAGCGGGACCTCCTACGAGCAGTACTTC
many	-	TRBJ2-1	TRBV12-3/TRBV12-4	CASSNTGWEQFF	TGTGCCAGCAGCAATACGGGTTGGGAGCAGTTCTTC
-	-	TRBJ2-1	TRBV6-5	CASVLVGNEQFF	TGTGCCAGCGTTCTCGTGGGGAATGAGCAGTTCTTC
-	-	TRBJ2-7	TRBV11-2	CASSSEGGVWYEQYF	TGTGCCAGCAGCTCGGAGGGGGGGGTCTGGTACGAGCAGTACTTC
many	TRBD1	TRBJ2-1	TRBV4-2	CASSQDDRGMNEQFF	TGTGCCAGCAGCCAAGACGACAGGGGGATGAATGAGCAGTTCTTC